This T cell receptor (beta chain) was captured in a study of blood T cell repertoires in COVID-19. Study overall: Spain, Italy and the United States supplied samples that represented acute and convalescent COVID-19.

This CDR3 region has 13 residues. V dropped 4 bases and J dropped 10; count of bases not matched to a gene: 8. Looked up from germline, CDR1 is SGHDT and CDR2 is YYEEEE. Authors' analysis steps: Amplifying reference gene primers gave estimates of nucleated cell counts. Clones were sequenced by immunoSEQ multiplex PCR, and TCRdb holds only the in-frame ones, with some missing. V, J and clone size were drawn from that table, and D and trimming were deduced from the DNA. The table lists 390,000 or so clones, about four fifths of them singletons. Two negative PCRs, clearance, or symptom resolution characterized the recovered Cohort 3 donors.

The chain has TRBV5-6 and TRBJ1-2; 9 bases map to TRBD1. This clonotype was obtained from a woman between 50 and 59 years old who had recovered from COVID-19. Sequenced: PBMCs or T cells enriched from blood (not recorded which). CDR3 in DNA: TGTGCCAGCAGCCGGGACAGGGTCTGGGACTACACCTTC. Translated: CASSRDRVWDYTF. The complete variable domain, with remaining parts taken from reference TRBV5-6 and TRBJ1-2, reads DAGVTQSPTHLIKTRGQQVTLRCSPKSGHDTVSWYQQALGQGPQFIFQYYEEEERQRGNFPDRFSGHQFPNYSSELNVNALLLGDSALYLCASSRDRVWDYTFGSGTRLTVV.